The next 29 T cell receptor beta chains were all read from a single sample in a study of T cells in Graves' hyperthyroidism and ophthalmopathy (dated by TCRdb to the late 2010s). The method was multiplex PCR. The sequencer was an Illumina HiSeq 2000. The TCR beta CDR3 regions were amplified from RNA transcripts. The TCR CDR3 was subjected to a first round of RT-PCR using the HTBI primer set and the Qiagen OneStep RT-PCR kit. TCRdb passed the public sequencing reads through fastp at Q25 and MiXCR, retaining productive beta sequences. Duplicate CDR3 protein sequences are folded into a single record with the most common DNA and genes. This sample is represented by about 590,000 distinct CDR3 sequences; around 16% of them were singletons. Roughly 7.3% of the sample is in the top ten clones. Sequencing was performed on blood. The receptors derive from a woman in her twenties or thirties with Graves' hyperthyroidism.

The J gene is TRBJ1-2, the V gene TRBV20-1; 9 positions agree with TRBD1. CDR3 length: 14 residues. With V trimmed by 6 bases and J by 2 bases, 7 bases remained unmatched. Germline V gene sequence: CDR1 DFQATT, CDR2 SNEGSKA (reference sequence). DNA of the CDR3: TGCAGTGCAACCGGGACAGGGAGGAACTATGGCTACACCTTC. Translated: CSATGTGRNYGYTF.

There are a few counts of this clonotype. This chain uses TRBV4-1 with TRBJ1-4; 8 bases are shared with TRBD1. Germline-derived CDR1 and CDR2 are MGHRA and YSYEKL. The CDR3 length is 16 residues. V shed 1 base, J shed 6 bases, and the junction held 7 bases outside the gene matches. CDR3: CASSQVLDREDEKLFF. CDR3 nucleotides: TGCGCCAGCAGCCAAGTCCTGGACAGGGAGGATGAAAAACTGTTTTTT.

At least ten counts were recorded for this clonotype. The DNA of the CDR3 is TGCGCCAGCAGCAGAGAAAGCGGGAGGGCCTTCTACGAGCAGTACTTC. Amino acid sequence: CASSRESGRAFYEQYF. The chain carries TRBV5-1 and TRBJ2-7; TRBD2 agrees at 10 bases. Germline V gene data show CDR1 as SGHRS and CDR2 as YFSETQ. CDR3 length equals 16 residues. Losses at the gene ends were 4 bases for V and 3 bases for J; bases not matched to a gene: 10.

This clonotype was observed once. This sequence joins TRBV11-2 and TRBJ2-1; 10 bases align to TRBD2. V was clipped by 6 bases and J by 6 bases; unmatched bases: 11. In germline, CDR1 is SGHAT, CDR2 FQNNGV. The CDR3 totals 16 residues. CDR3 residues: CASSRAGGLASNEQFF. CDR3 DNA sequence: TGTGCCAGCAGTCGAGCGGGAGGGCTAGCGAGCAATGAGCAGTTCTTC.

In this sample, this clonotype turned up a few times. This rearrangement joins TRBV29-1 to TRBJ1-2; no reliable D call. Trimming left V 3 bases short and J 4 bases short, with 24 bases between. The CDR3 covers 17 residues. The germline V gene has CDR1 SQVTM and CDR2 ANQGSEA. CDR3 sequence (DNA): TGCAGCGTTGAGCTACAATCGAGCGCGGGAGAAATCTATGGCTACACCTTC. It yields the protein CSVELQSSAGEIYGYTF.

This chain uses TRBV4-3 with TRBJ2-1; 12 nucleotides match TRBD2. The CDR3 runs 17 residues. The germline gives CDR1 LGHNA, CDR2 YSLEER. With V trimmed by 1 base and J by 7 bases, 8 bases remained unmatched. In DNA form, the CDR3 reads TGCGCCAGCAGCCAAGGCGTAACTAGCGGGAGGACTAATGAGCAGTTCTTC. This sequence encodes CASSQGVTSGRTNEQFF.

The chain recombines TRBV11-2 with TRBJ2-4, with D hard to call. The ends were cut back, 8 bases at V and 6 bases at J, with 17 bases in the middle. The CDR3 extends over 14 amino acids. Looked up from germline, CDR1 is SGHAT and CDR2 is FQNNGV. The CDR3 region has the DNA TGTGCCAGCTCCCCTGGCTTTTCCTTAAACATTCAGTACTTC. This translates into CASSPGFSLNIQYF.

This clonotype appeared a few times. The rearrangement links TRBV29-1 to TRBJ2-3; maybe TRBD2 (6 bases). Germline CDR1 and CDR2: SQVTM and ANQGSEA. The CDR3 sequence is 15 residues long. V gave up 4 bases and J gave up 4 bases, with 18 bases separating them. CDR3 in amino acids: CSVGLVAGQADTQYF. The DNA of the CDR3 is TGCAGCGTTGGGCTCGTGGCGGGGCAAGCAGATACGCAGTATTTT.

In its sample, this clonotype was seen many times. The gene calls are TRBV20-1 and TRBJ2-3, with 11 bases aligning to TRBD2. J was trimmed by 5 bases and V by 3 bases; bases with no gene match: 1. Germline values: CDR1 DFQATT, CDR2 SNEGSKA (reference sequence). The CDR3 is 13 amino acids. This CDR3 is CSARGTSGDTQYF. For the CDR3, the DNA is TGCAGTGCTAGGGGGACTAGCGGAGATACGCAGTATTTT.

The table lists this clonotype with a few counts. This chain joins TRBV27 and TRBJ2-1; 12 bases align to TRBD2. The germline V gene has CDR1 MNHEY and CDR2 SMNVEV (reference sequence). The CDR3 loop spans 14 amino acids. J lost 10 bases, V lost 4 bases, and 5 bases had no gene match. The chain's CDR3 is CASSSGLAGHEQFF. For the CDR3, the DNA is TGTGCCAGCAGTTCCGGACTAGCGGGACACGAGCAGTTCTTC.

There are many counts of this clonotype. The chain recombines TRBV6-1 with TRBJ2-3; the D call may be TRBD1 or TRBD2 (5 bases each). With 5 bases removed from V and 0 bases from J, the gap between germline ends came to 12 bases. The germline V gene has CDR1 MNHNS and CDR2 SASEGT. CDR3 length: 15 amino acids. This CDR3 reads CASSYRWDSTDTQYF. The CDR3 coding sequence is TGTGCCAGCAGTTACCGCTGGGACAGCACAGATACGCAGTATTTT.

This sequence joins TRBV6-1 and TRBJ1-6; TRBD1 is a possible D gene (5 bases). V lost 5 bases and J lost 8, with 13 bases in between. The CDR3 runs to 14 residues. Germline V gives CDR1 MNHNS, CDR2 SASEGT. This CDR3 reads CASSLLTEDSPLHF. In nucleotides, the CDR3 is TGTGCCAGCAGTCTGTTGACAGAGGATTCACCCCTCCACTTT.

This clonotype was seen a handful of times. With a much larger clone just one base away, this may be a read error. The J gene is TRBJ2-7, the V gene TRBV3-1; no clear D. CDR3 size: 14 residues. The germline gives CDR1 LGHDT, CDR2 YNNKEL (reference sequence). Deletions cut 3 bases from V and 0 bases from J, with 9 bases between. CDR3 sequence reads: CASSHVGFSYEQYF. The CDR3 DNA follows: TGTGCCAGCAGCCACGTTGGCTTCTCCTACGAGCAGTACTTC.

This clonotype was seen more than once but under ten times. V is TRBV5-1 and J is TRBJ2-7; tentatively, D is TRBD1 (6 bases). The CDR3 has 16 amino acids. Germline loops: CDR1 SGHRS, CDR2 YFSETQ. V dropped 4 bases and J dropped 6 bases, with 23 bases sitting between them. The CDR3 DNA reads as TGCGCCAGCAGCCCCGGGGACATTTCTGGGCTACGCGAGCAGTACTTC. Amino acids: CASSPGDISGLREQYF.

In this sample, this clonotype turned up a few times. The chain uses TRBV27 and TRBJ2-2; 8 nucleotides align to TRBD1. The CDR3 runs 15 residues. J was trimmed by 9 bases and V by 6 bases; bases with no gene match: 12. Per germline, CDR1 MNHEY and CDR2 SMNVEV (reference sequence). The CDR3 nucleotides read TGTGCCAGCAGACCCTCAATGCAGGGGGCTAGGGAGCTGTTTTTT. The encoded protein is CASRPSMQGARELFF.

The chain combines TRBV4-2 with TRBJ1-3; D is uncertain. This CDR3 has 15 residues. The V gene's germline CDR1 is LGHNA and CDR2 YNFKEQ. The V gene lost 0 bases and the J gene lost 0 bases, with 6 bases spanning the gap. CDR3 sequence (DNA): TGTGCCAGCAGCCAAGATGGGGTCTCTGGAAACACCATATATTTT. Translated: CASSQDGVSGNTIYF.

This clonotype has ten or more counts. The chain employs TRBV6-6 and TRBJ2-7, with 9 bases lining up with TRBD2. The CDR3 is 15 amino acids. Germline V lookup: CDR1 MNHNY, CDR2 SVGAGI (reference sequence). The V segment lost 2 bases and the J segment 2 bases; nucleotides outside the gene matches: 4. This CDR3 reads CASSYRWTSAYEQYF. DNA for the CDR3: TGTGCCAGCAGTTACCGATGGACTAGCGCCTACGAGCAGTACTTC.

The sample holds many counts of this clonotype. The rearrangement joins TRBV20-1 to TRBJ2-3; D remains ambiguous. The CDR3 spans 12 residues. Germline V gene sequence: CDR1 DFQATT, CDR2 SNEGSKA (reference sequence). V gave up 5 bases and J gave up 2 bases, with 8 bases separating them. CDR3 in DNA: TGCAGTGCTGAGGCGCTCACAGATACGCAGTATTTT. Translating it yields CSAEALTDTQYF.

Judged by abundance, this clonotype is medium-sized (0.01 to 0.1%). The chain employs TRBV2 and TRBJ1-2; TRBD1 agrees at 7 bases. CDR1 is SNHLY, CDR2 FYNNEI, per germline. The V segment lost 4 bases and the J segment 4 bases; nucleotides outside the gene matches: 6. CDR3 size: 14 residues. The CDR3 nucleotides read TGTGCCAGCAGTGGCCCGGGACAGCTCTATGGCTACACCTTC. Encoded protein: CASSGPGQLYGYTF.

The CDR3 spells CASSLLQKQFF. CDR3 in DNA: TGTGCCAGCAGTTTACTCCAGAAGCAGTTCTTC. The V gene is TRBV12-3 or TRBV12-4, the J gene TRBJ2-1; D unresolved. The CDR3 consists of 11 residues. Trimming removed 2 bases at V and 11 bases at J, with 7 bases between.

This clonotype was seen at least ten times. V gene TRBV3-1 combines with J gene TRBJ2-1; TRBD1 aligns across 9 bases. CDR3 length: 18 amino acids. CDR1 LGHDT and CDR2 YNNKEL come from the germline V gene (reference sequence). V gave up 0 bases and J gave up 8 bases; unmatched junction bases: 14. The CDR3 nucleotides read TGTGCCAGCAGCCAAGAAGGTGTTTGGACAGGGGCACCCCATGAGCAGTTCTTC. It encodes CASSQEGVWTGAPHEQFF.

At least ten counts were recorded for this clonotype. V gene TRBV7-2 combines with J gene TRBJ2-7; 8 bases line up with TRBD2. V lost 1 base to trimming and J lost 3 bases; unmatched junction nucleotides: 5. The CDR3 is 15 amino acids. CDR1 and CDR2 (germline): SGHTA, FQGNSA. CDR3 amino acids: CASSLERAGVYEQYF. CDR3 DNA sequence: TGTGCCAGCAGCTTAGAGAGAGCGGGAGTCTACGAGCAGTACTTC.

This clonotype was recorded at least ten times. The rearrangement joins TRBV11-2 to TRBJ2-7, with 9 bases fitting TRBD2. Per the germline V gene, CDR1 is SGHAT and CDR2 is FQNNGV. CDR3 size: 15 residues. J gave up 5 bases and V 3 bases, and 8 bases lay outside the gene matches. As DNA, the CDR3 is TGTGCCAGCAGCTTGGAAATAGCGGGAGATCACGAGCAGTACTTC. Amino acids: CASSLEIAGDHEQYF.

CDR3: CSARDYLPGGVRNEQFF. In DNA, the CDR3 is TGCAGTGCTAGAGATTACCTTCCCGGGGGTGTAAGAAATGAGCAGTTCTTC. The chain employs TRBV20-1 and TRBJ2-1; the D gene is possibly TRBD2 (6 bases). CDR3 length equals 17 residues. V was cut by 0 bases and J by 7 bases, with 22 bases left in between. The V gene's germline CDR1 is DFQATT and CDR2 SNEGSKA (reference sequence).

This clonotype was seen repeatedly, ten times or more. The V call is TRBV3-1, the J call TRBJ2-1, with D hard to call. The germline V gene encodes CDR1 LGHDT and CDR2 YNNKEL (reference sequence). Trimming cost V 5 bases and J 4 bases, with 9 bases left between them. This CDR3 contains 13 residues. For the CDR3, the DNA is TGTGCCAGCAGCGACCGACAATACAATGAGCAGTTCTTC. Amino acids: CASSDRQYNEQFF.

In its sample, this clonotype was seen a few times. The chain is built from TRBV6-1 and TRBJ1-5; weak D call: TRBD1 (5 bases). Germline-derived CDR1 and CDR2 are MNHNS and SASEGT. The CDR3 spans 15 residues. V was shortened by 2 bases and J by 2 bases, with 10 bases between the two germline ends. The CDR3 sequence is CASSEPGRGNQPQHF. The CDR3 DNA reads TGTGCCAGCAGTGAACCCGGCAGGGGCAATCAGCCCCAGCATTTT.

This clonotype was detected ten times or more. The chain combines TRBV18 with TRBJ2-1, with 9 positions matching TRBD1. V shed 0 bases, J shed 8 bases, and the junction held 5 bases outside the gene matches. The CDR3 is made up of 15 amino acids. CDR1 KGHSH and CDR2 LQKENI come from the germline V gene. CDR3 residues: CASSPPGQGGHEQFF. CDR3 bases: TGTGCCAGCTCACCACCGGGACAGGGAGGCCATGAGCAGTTCTTC.

This chain joins TRBV7-2 and TRBJ2-7; TRBD2 agrees at 16 bases. Germline trimming cut 6 bases from V and 6 bases from J; bases unmatched to any gene: 11. The CDR3 is 17 amino acids. The V gene's germline CDR1 is SGHTA and CDR2 FQGNSA. CDR3 amino acids: CASSSSGTSGRVSEQYF. CDR3 in DNA: TGTGCCAGCAGTTCGTCCGGGACTAGCGGGAGGGTATCCGAGCAGTACTTC. Full variable domain (missing parts from reference TRBV7-2 and TRBJ2-7): GAGVSQSPSNKVTEKGKDVELRCDPISGHTALYWYRQSLGQGLEFLIYFQGNSAPDKSGLPSDRFSAERTGGSVSTLTIQRTQQEDSAVYLCASSSSGTSGRVSEQYFGPGTRLTVT.

V usage is TRBV6-1 and J usage is TRBJ1-4; 7 nucleotides line up with TRBD1. Germline V gene sequence: CDR1 MNHNS, CDR2 SASEGT. CDR3 size: 14 residues. Trimming cost V 6 bases and J 7 bases; bases outside gene matches: 8. The CDR3 loop is CASRPGAGGEKLFF. The DNA of the CDR3 is TGTGCCAGCAGGCCCGGGGCAGGGGGTGAAAAACTGTTTTTT.